Following are 8 T cell receptor beta chains from one sample sequenced in a study of blood T cell repertoires in COVID-19. Measured with immunoSEQ multiplex PCR; TCRdb has only the in-frame clones, and not every one. The sample gives about 110,000 clones, 88% of which show up once; around 3% is in the top ten. The material sequenced was peripheral blood. These receptors were taken from a woman between 45 and 65 years old with acute or convalescent COVID-19.

The chain joins TRBV2 to TRBJ1-2, with D unresolved. There are 15 residues in the CDR3. CDR1 and CDR2 (germline): SNHLY, FYNNEI. Trimming pared 4 bases from V and 2 bases from J, leaving 14 bases between. The CDR3 is CASSAGQAKNYGYTF. DNA for the CDR3: TGTGCCAGCAGTGCCGGTCAAGCAAAAAACTATGGCTACACCTTC. Together with reference TRBV2 and TRBJ1-2, the CDR3 gives the full variable domain: EPEVTQTPSHQVTQMGQEVILRCVPISNHLYFYWYRQILGQKVEFLVSFYNNEISEKSEIFDDQFSVERPDGSNFTLKIRSTKLEDSAMYFCASSAGQAKNYGYTFGSGTRLTVV.

V usage is TRBV21-1 and J usage is TRBJ2-4; the table's D call, TRBD1, was not checked against the DNA. TRBV21-1 is listed as a pseudogene. The CDR3 length is 18 residues. The DNA for the CDR3 is TGTGCCAGCAGCATGTTGGGCAGGCCCCTGATAGCCAAAAACATTCAGTACTTC. It encodes CASSMLGRPLIAKNIQYF.

This chain links TRBV19 with TRBJ2-1, with D perhaps TRBD1 (5 bases). The CDR3 sequence is 13 residues long. The V end lost 3 bases, the J end lost 5 bases, and 8 bases lay between the germline ends. Germline V gene lookup returns CDR1 LNHDA and CDR2 SQIVND (reference sequence). CDR3 DNA: TGTGCCAGTAGTATCTCCAGGGACAATGAGCAGTTCTTC. Its protein is CASSISRDNEQFF.

This chain links TRBV18 with TRBJ2-3; TRBD2 matches at 8 bases. The trim removed 4 bases at V and 1 base at J, leaving 7 bases unmatched. The germline gives CDR1 KGHSH, CDR2 LQKENI. CDR3 size: 16 residues. In nucleotides, the CDR3 is TGTGCCAGCTCACGGTCCCGAGCGGGAGGCACAGATACGCAGTATTTT. It specifies CASSRSRAGGTDTQYF. The full variable domain, with the rest looked up from reference TRBV18 and TRBJ2-3, is NAGVMQNPRHLVRRRGQEARLRCSPMKGHSHVYWYRQLPEEGLKFMVYLQKENIIDESGMPKERFSAEFPKEGPSILRIQQVVRGDSAAYFCASSRSRAGGTDTQYFGPGTRLTVL.

The genes are TRBV11-2 and TRBJ2-1, with D possibly TRBD1 on 5 matching bases. Trimming removed 6 bases at V and 4 bases at J, with 16 bases between. This CDR3 spans 15 amino acids. Germline lookup yields CDR1 SGHAT and CDR2 FQNNGV. The CDR3 DNA reads as TGTGCCAGCAGTTATGGGGCGGAACTTTACAATGAGCAGTTCTTC. Translating it yields CASSYGAELYNEQFF.

This clone is a singleton in its sample. The V call is TRBV6-5, the J call TRBJ2-5; maybe TRBD2 (6 bases). The CDR3 extends over 14 amino acids. Trimming left V 8 bases short and J 2 bases short, with 15 bases between. The germline gives CDR1 MNHEY, CDR2 SVGAGI. As DNA, the CDR3 is TGTGCCAGCTCGGGTGGCGGGACGCAAGAGACCCAGTACTTC. Encoded protein: CASSGGGTQETQYF.

This clone came up a few times. In DNA form, the CDR3 reads TGTGCCAGCAAGCCCACAGCAAGCTCCTACGAGCAGTACTTC. As protein: CASKPTASSYEQYF. V and J are TRBV2 and TRBJ2-7; D is undetermined. Germline lookup yields CDR1 SNHLY and CDR2 FYNNEI. Trimming left V 7 bases short and J 0 bases short, with 13 bases between. The CDR3 is 14 amino acids.

The chain uses TRBV21-1 and TRBJ2-3; the table's D gene call, TRBD2, was not cross checked with the DNA. TRBV21-1 is given as a pseudogene. CDR3 length: 15 amino acids. In nucleotides, the CDR3 is TGTGCCAGCAGCAAATATAGCGGGGGACCAGATACGCAGTATTTT. Translation: CASSKYSGGPDTQYF.